This TCR beta chain was retrieved from a study of blood T cell repertoires in COVID-19. As for the study in general: There were acute and convalescent COVID-19 samples, and they came from the United States, Italy and Spain. Sources were T cells, B-cell-depleted T cells, or PBMCs; the material itself was cDNA or gDNA.

With 5 bases removed from V and 1 base from J, the gap between germline ends came to 5 bases. The CDR3 length is 12 residues. In the study's own analysis: Amplification of reference gene primers provided the estimated nucleated cell counts. Libraries were prepared by immunoSEQ multiplex PCR; TCRdb keeps only in-frame clonotypes and omits some of them. V and J calls and clone size are those listed in that table; D and trimming were worked out from the DNA. The sample contains hundreds of thousands of clones, around 89% of which appear only once. The sequencing sample was made of peripheral blood. The V and J genes are TRBV12-3 or TRBV12-4 and TRBJ1-1, with D hard to call. The origin of this receptor is a woman aged 30 to 39 who had recovered from COVID-19. CDR3 sequence (DNA): TGTGCCAGCAGTCGACAGAACACTGAAGCTTTCTTT. Translated, it gives CASSRQNTEAFF.